The rows below give T cell receptor beta chains drawn from one sample of a study of T cell repertoires in cytomegalovirus infection. TCRdb re-called the reads with MiXCR, one entry per CDR3 protein. The sample records nearly 700,000 distinct CDR3 sequences, around 32% being singletons. Their antigen targets remain unknown. Sequenced here: cultured PBMCs, sampled from culture after CMV antigen stimulation. The source of these receptors is a human donor in good health (CMV status not recorded). Some clones in this sample may be carry-over from other donors' samples. The CDR3 runs from the conserved cysteine through the conserved F or W. Each record gives: D gene, J gene, clone size, V gene, CDR3 protein, CDR3 DNA. A D gene is named only where the DNA matches it firmly. Clone size appears in some rows only: once, few, many, or a class for an expanded clone.

TRBD2,TRBJ2-5,-,TRBV5-4,CASSSPGTSGDFQETQYF,TGTGCCAGCAGCTCACCCGGGACTAGCGGGGATTTCCAAGAGACCCAGTACTTC
-,TRBJ1-5,many,TRBV6-2/TRBV6-3,CASTSYGQPQHF,TGTGCCAGCACCTCTTACGGACAGCCCCAGCATTTT
-,TRBJ1-5,-,TRBV5-4,CASSSGPSGQPQHF,TGTGCCAGCAGCTCTGGTCCTTCGGGTCAGCCCCAGCATTTT
-,TRBJ2-3,-,TRBV4-1,CASSRLQMEGTDTQYF,TGCGCCAGCAGCCGTCTCCAAATGGAGGGCACAGATACGCAGTATTTT
-,TRBJ2-7,once,TRBV20-1,CSARVQGGGYEQYF,TGCAGTGCTAGAGTTCAGGGGGGCGGCTACGAGCAGTACTTC
-,TRBJ2-5,-,TRBV12-5,CASGPGERETQYF,TGTGCTAGTGGTCCAGGCGAAAGGGAGACCCAGTACTTC
-,TRBJ2-5,many,TRBV7-2,CATGGREETQYF,TGTGCCACCGGAGGGAGAGAAGAGACCCAGTACTTC
TRBD1,TRBJ1-5,-,TRBV12-3/TRBV12-4,CASSSTGGEFSNQPQHF,TGTGCCAGCAGTTCAACAGGGGGAGAGTTTAGCAATCAGCCCCAGCATTTT
-,TRBJ2-1,-,TRBV7-6,CASSLDFDHNEQFF,TGTGCCAGCAGCCTGGACTTCGATCACAATGAGCAGTTCTTC
-,TRBJ1-3,-,TRBV15,CATSSGLGNTIYF,TGTGCCACCAGCTCAGGGCTTGGAAACACCATATATTTT
-,TRBJ2-1,few,TRBV12-3/TRBV12-4,CASSWDGTSYNEQFF,TGTGCCAGCAGTTGGGACGGGACCTCCTACAATGAGCAGTTCTTC
-,TRBJ2-2,once,TRBV12-3/TRBV12-4,CASSPRGLLVTGELFF,TGTGCCAGCAGTCCCCGGGGACTTTTAGTCACCGGGGAGCTGTTTTTT
-,TRBJ1-6,-,TRBV2,CASSERAGNSPLHF,TGTGCCAGCAGTGAAAGGGCGGGAAATTCACCCCTCCACTTT
-,TRBJ2-5,few,TRBV20-1,CSARDVARWDRETQYF,TGCAGTGCTAGGGATGTGGCTAGGTGGGATCGGGAGACCCAGTACTTC